This T cell receptor beta chain originates from a study of graft-versus-host responses after intestinal transplantation. Across the whole study: Isolated intestinal, liver-intestinal, or multivisceral transplants had been given to the recipients. Findings of the study overall: High graft-versus-host to host-versus-graft clonal ratios were found in allografts of patients who had graft-donor T cell macrochimerism. GvH clones were identified in recipient marrow, with some first appearing in ileum or blood.

The CDR3 totals 14 residues. Germline assignment: CDR1 MDHEN and CDR2 SYDVKM. V gave up 4 bases and J gave up 5 bases, with 14 bases separating them. As regards this clone: No antigen is known for it.

Generated by immunoSEQ multiplex PCR, the TCRdb table keeps only in-frame clones and is missing some. The sample has about 41,000 clones, 85% to 95% seen once. The TCR comes from a human donor who was the organ donor for an intestinal transplant. This material consisted of unstimulated CD8+ T cells sorted from spleen or lymph node cells, taken before transplant. This chain links TRBV28 with TRBJ2-5; TRBD2 might be the D (6 bases). This CDR3 is CASSSPSARETQYF. DNA for the CDR3: TGTGCCAGCAGTTCTCCTAGCGCCAGGGAGACCCAGTACTTC.